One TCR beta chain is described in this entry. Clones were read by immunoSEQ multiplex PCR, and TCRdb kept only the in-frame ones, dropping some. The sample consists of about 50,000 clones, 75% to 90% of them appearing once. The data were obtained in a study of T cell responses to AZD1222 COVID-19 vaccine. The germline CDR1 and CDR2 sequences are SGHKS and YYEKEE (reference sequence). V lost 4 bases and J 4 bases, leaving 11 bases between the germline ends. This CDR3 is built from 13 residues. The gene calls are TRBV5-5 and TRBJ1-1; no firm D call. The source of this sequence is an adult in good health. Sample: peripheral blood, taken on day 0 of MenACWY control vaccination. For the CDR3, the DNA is TGTGCCAGCAGCCTCACGAGGGTCACTGAAGCTTTCTTT. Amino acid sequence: CASSLTRVTEAFF.